This T cell receptor (beta chain) was identified during a study of molecular identifiers for immune sequencing clone quantification. Study-level background: Replicate RNA came from 20,000 or 100,000 naive CD8 cells and was split five ways, and four parts were sequenced.

J was trimmed by 6 bases and V by 1 base; bases with no gene match: 0. This CDR3 has 12 amino acids. From germline, CDR1 is GTSNPN and CDR2 SVGIG (reference sequence). Each library that profiled naive CD8 cells came from roughly 20,000 to 1,000,000 sorted cells with 10%, 30% or 50% RNA. Bulk libraries came from a prior protocol with listed TCR primers. TCRdb independently ran MiXCR on the PCR reads; one entry per CDR3 protein. This table holds under 600,000 distinct CDR3 sequences, 20% to 25% found once. Source material: naive CD8+ T cells from blood, with Jurkat cell RNA spiked in. This sample's subset: FACS-sorted CD8+CD4-CCR7+CD45RA+ naive T cells. The clonotype originates from a human donor in good health. Some libraries in this study had Jurkat cell RNA spiked in. This chain joins TRBV30 and TRBJ2-1; 7 bases are a match to TRBD1. This CDR3 reads CAWSDRGNEQFF. The CDR3 nucleotides are TGTGCCTGGAGTGACAGGGGCAATGAGCAGTTCTTC.